What follows are 22 T cell receptor beta chains derived from one specimen sequenced in a study of T cell repertoires in cytomegalovirus infection. In TCRdb, the reads were re-called with MiXCR into one record per CDR3 protein. Among about 530,000 distinct CDR3 sequences, around 27% were seen once, and the ten largest hold 13%. Material: PBMCs. The receptors stem from a human donor in good health (CMV status not recorded). Some clones in this sample may be carry-over from other donors' samples.

This clonotype has more than one count but fewer than ten. The chain employs TRBV6-5 and TRBJ2-5; 12 bases map to TRBD2. CDR1 MNHEY and CDR2 SVGAGI come from the germline V gene. Trimming took 4 bases from V and 0 from J; bases not matched to a gene: 3. The CDR3 has 16 amino acids. The CDR3 protein is CASSSGLAGNQETQYF. The CDR3 coding sequence is TGTGCCAGCAGTTCAGGACTAGCGGGAAACCAAGAGACCCAGTACTTC.

In this sample, this clonotype turned up many times. The chain employs TRBV7-2 and TRBJ2-3, with D unclear. This CDR3 has 17 residues. In germline, CDR1 is SGHTA, CDR2 FQGNSA. The V end was cut by 0 bases, the J end by 0 bases, with 13 bases between. CDR3 nucleotide sequence: TGTGCCAGCAGCTTAGCCGGCGGAGCTTCTAGCACAGATACGCAGTATTTT. Amino acid sequence: CASSLAGGASSTDTQYF. Full variable domain (outside the CDR3, taken from reference TRBV7-2 and TRBJ2-3): GAGVSQSPSNKVTEKGKDVELRCDPISGHTALYWYRQSLGQGLEFLIYFQGNSAPDKSGLPSDRFSAERTGGSVSTLTIQRTQQEDSAVYLCASSLAGGASSTDTQYFGPGTRLTVL.

V is TRBV15 and J is TRBJ2-3; 12 nucleotides line up with TRBD2. Germline-derived CDR1 and CDR2 are LNHNV and YYDKDF (reference sequence). V shed 7 bases and J 2 bases; nucleotides not matched to a gene: 4. There are 15 residues in the CDR3. The CDR3: CATKLAGGPTDTQYF. The DNA for the CDR3 is TGTGCCACCAAGCTAGCGGGAGGGCCCACAGATACGCAGTATTTT.

This clonotype was observed a few times. CDR3 DNA: TGCAGTGCTAGGGACCGCGATCACTATGGCTACACCTTC. It specifies CSARDRDHYGYTF. The chain has TRBV20-1 and TRBJ1-2; no firm D call. The CDR3 spans 13 residues. Trimming took off 3 bases at V and 3 bases at J, with 11 bases between the two ends. Germline values: CDR1 DFQATT, CDR2 SNEGSKA (reference sequence).

The sample holds a few counts of this clonotype. The chain employs TRBV7-6 and TRBJ2-7; the D gene is possibly TRBD2 (5 bases). Germline V lookup: CDR1 SGHVS, CDR2 FNYEAQ. The CDR3 has 14 amino acids. V lost 1 base to trimming and J lost 6 bases, with 13 bases between them. The CDR3 DNA follows: TGTGCCAGCAGCTTAGTAGCGTCAGCCCTCGAGCAGTACTTC. Its translation is CASSLVASALEQYF.

This sequence joins TRBV28 and TRBJ2-7; weak D call: TRBD1 (5 bases). Between the trimmed V and J ends, which lost 10 bases and 5 bases, there was a span of 12 bases. Looked up from germline, CDR1 is MDHEN and CDR2 is SYDVKM. The CDR3 runs 11 residues. CDR3 DNA sequence: TGTGCCACTAGTGGGGCCCACGAGCAGTACGTC. It translates to CATSGAHEQYV.

This clonotype came up a few times. V and J are TRBV6-2 or TRBV6-3 and TRBJ1-5; no clear D gene. V was cut by 7 bases and J by 9 bases, with 13 bases left in between. The CDR3 sequence is 12 residues long. Germline values: CDR1 MNHEY, CDR2 SVGEGT. Written as DNA, the CDR3 is TGTGCCAGCAATTCAGGAGGGTGGCCCCAGCATTTT. It yields the protein CASNSGGWPQHF.

This clonotype has a handful of counts. V usage is TRBV11-2 and J usage is TRBJ2-1; the match to TRBD2 covers 11 bases. The CDR3 has 15 amino acids. Trimming took 5 bases from V and 5 from J; bases not matched to a gene: 5. The germline CDR1 and CDR2 sequences are SGHAT and FQNNGV. CDR3 coding DNA: TGTGCCAGCAGCCTAATAGCGGGAGGGGACAATGAGCAGTTCTTC. As protein: CASSLIAGGDNEQFF.

Only a few counts were recorded for this clonotype. V is TRBV20-1 and J is TRBJ2-1, with D unresolved. The CDR3 is 14 amino acids. Between the trimmed V and J ends, which lost 6 bases and 4 bases, there was a span of 16 bases. Germline V gene lookup returns CDR1 DFQATT and CDR2 SNEGSKA (reference sequence). This CDR3 reads CSAPGPNGYNEQFF. The DNA of the CDR3 is TGCAGTGCCCCGGGCCCCAATGGGTACAATGAGCAGTTCTTC.

This clonotype was counted between two and nine times. J is TRBJ2-1 and V is TRBV6-2 or TRBV6-3, with 13 bases lining up with TRBD2. The CDR3 is 15 residues long. V shed 2 bases and J 5 bases; nucleotides not matched to a gene: 0. Germline loops: CDR1 MNHEY, CDR2 SVGEGT. The CDR3 loop is CASSYGTSGNNEQFF. The DNA for the CDR3 is TGTGCCAGCAGTTACGGGACTAGCGGGAACAATGAGCAGTTCTTC.

This clonotype showed up just a few times. V usage is TRBV7-9 and J usage is TRBJ2-7; D might be TRBD1 or TRBD2, each matching 5 bases. The CDR3 spans 15 residues. Germline V lookup: CDR1 SEHNR, CDR2 FQNEAQ (reference sequence). V was trimmed by 2 bases and J by 7 bases, leaving 18 bases between them. The CDR3 loop is CASSLYGDVRWEQYF. CDR3 bases: TGTGCCAGCAGCTTATATGGGGACGTGAGATGGGAGCAGTACTTC.

This clonotype has ten or more counts. The rearrangement joins TRBV7-6 to TRBJ1-1; D might be TRBD1 (5 bases). V lost 5 bases and J lost 8, with 9 bases in between. CDR1 SGHVS and CDR2 FNYEAQ come from the germline V gene. This CDR3 is built from 11 residues. Here the CDR3 reads CASSPGWEAFF. Here the CDR3 DNA reads TGTGCCAGCAGCCCAGGGTGGGAAGCTTTCTTT. The full variable domain, with the rest looked up from reference TRBV7-6 and TRBJ1-1, is GAGVSQSPRYKVTKRGQDVALRCDPISGHVSLYWYRQALGQGPEFLTYFNYEAQQDKSGLPNDRFSAERPEGSISTLTIQRTEQRDSAMYRCASSPGWEAFFGQGTRLTVV.

This sequence joins TRBV6-2 or TRBV6-3 and TRBJ2-7, with TRBD1 identical over 10 bases. Germline V gives CDR1 MNHEY, CDR2 SVGEGT. V lost 6 bases and J lost 2; bases outside the gene matches: 10. The CDR3 has 16 residues. CDR3: CASSPRRGTGAYEQYV. In DNA, the CDR3 is TGTGCCAGCAGCCCCAGACGAGGGACAGGGGCCTACGAGCAGTACGTC.

This clonotype was observed a handful of times. The CDR3 reads CASSLAYPSDTQYF. The CDR3 DNA sequence: TGTGCCAGCAGCTTAGCCTATCCCTCAGATACGCAGTATTTT. The chain couples TRBV7-2 to TRBJ2-3; D call uncertain. The germline gives CDR1 SGHTA, CDR2 FQGNSA. The CDR3 spans 14 residues. V lost 0 bases to trimming and J lost 4 bases, with 8 bases between them.

This clonotype has just a few counts. The chain combines TRBV2 with TRBJ1-1, with unresolved D. CDR1 and CDR2 from the germline V gene are SNHLY and FYNNEI. The V end lost 6 bases, the J end lost 5 bases, and 13 bases lay between the germline ends. The CDR3 covers 13 residues. The CDR3: CASRGPRWTEAFF. The CDR3 bases are TGTGCCAGCAGGGGCCCGCGTTGGACTGAAGCTTTCTTT.

The rearrangement uses TRBV6-5 and TRBJ1-1; D unresolved. This CDR3 has 13 residues. Germline values: CDR1 MNHEY, CDR2 SVGAGI. The germline V and J ends were trimmed by 4 bases and 4 bases, with 10 bases remaining between them. CDR3 sequence: CASSSPRFTEAFF. The CDR3 DNA is TGTGCCAGCAGTTCCCCAAGATTCACTGAAGCTTTCTTT.

The table lists this clonotype with a few counts. V and J are TRBV5-6 and TRBJ2-3; TRBD1 aligns across 9 bases. The CDR3 has 17 residues. Germline values: CDR1 SGHDT, CDR2 YYEEEE. V dropped 4 bases and J dropped 4; count of bases not matched to a gene: 13. The CDR3 nucleotides are TGTGCCAGCAGCCTGGACAGCGGGACAGGGTTTCCAGATACGCAGTATTTT. Amino acids: CASSLDSGTGFPDTQYF.

This clonotype has just a few counts. The gene calls are TRBV6-6 and TRBJ1-5; unclear D gene. Per the germline V gene, CDR1 is MNHNY and CDR2 is SVGAGI (reference sequence). Between the trimmed V and J ends, which lost 7 bases and 4 bases, there was a span of 11 bases. The CDR3 loop spans 13 amino acids. This CDR3 reads CASTGDMNQPQHF. In DNA, the CDR3 is TGTGCCAGCACAGGTGATATGAATCAGCCCCAGCATTTT.

The V and J genes are TRBV6-2 or TRBV6-3 and TRBJ2-7; 10 nucleotides match TRBD1. CDR1 is MNHEY, CDR2 SVGEGT, per germline. CDR3 length: 14 amino acids. With 0 bases clipped from V and 6 bases from J, the junction kept 2 bases outside the gene matches. DNA for the CDR3: TGTGCCAGCAGTTACTCCGGGACAGGGGCCGAGCAGTACTTC. Amino acids: CASSYSGTGAEQYF.

This clonotype was seen a handful of times. This sequence joins TRBV28 and TRBJ2-1; 10 nucleotides agree with TRBD2. Trimming cost V 5 bases and J 6 bases; bases outside gene matches: 13. The CDR3 loop spans 17 amino acids. Germline V gene data show CDR1 as MDHEN and CDR2 as SYDVKM. The CDR3 region has the DNA TGTGCCAGCAGTCCGCTAACTTCGGGACTAGCGCCCAATGAGCAGTTCTTC. This codes for CASSPLTSGLAPNEQFF.

The table lists this clonotype with a count of one. The chain carries TRBV5-4 and TRBJ1-1, with no clear D. Germline-derived CDR1 and CDR2 are SGHNT and YYREEE (reference sequence). The CDR3 consists of 15 residues. Trimming stripped 6 bases from V and 5 bases from J, with 20 bases between. The CDR3 sequence: CASTTGPYRETEAFF. The CDR3, as DNA: TGTGCCAGCACCACGGGCCCATATCGGGAGACTGAAGCTTTCTTT.

This clonotype was observed a handful of times. One end of the junction fails to match germline, which may point to a read error. The J gene is TRBJ2-7, the V gene TRBV20-1; TRBD1 matches 9 bases. Germline V gene data show CDR1 as DFQATT and CDR2 as SNEGSKA (reference sequence). The CDR3 loop spans 12 amino acids. CDR3 loop: CSARDRGYEQYF. The CDR3 coding sequence is TGCAGTGCGAGAGACAGGGGGTACGAGCAGTACTTC.